The present entry profiles one T cell receptor (beta chain) with its context. Its antigen remains unknown. This entry comes from a study of cytomegalovirus exposure and HLA in healthy donors. This CDR3 spans 16 amino acids. The germline V gene encodes CDR1 MNHNY and CDR2 SVGAGI (reference sequence). The V gene lost 2 bases and the J gene lost 4 bases, with 15 bases spanning the gap. Study-level findings and limits: Sequencing had likely introduced a cluster of highly shared sequence variants as an artifact. While the bulk of TCR sequences proved rare, some public TCRs turned up in many donors. Versus the roughly 690-donor mean, an Asian-associated ancestry cluster reportedly showed fewer N-insertions in a later analysis.

The PCR ran on 60 Vbeta and 13 Jbeta primers. Measured with immunoSEQ multiplex PCR; TCRdb has only the in-frame clones, and not every one. The table shows about 140,000 clones, with about 64% occurring only once. The clonotype comes from a man aged 60 to 75 in good health and CMV-seronegative. The sample was PBMCs. The gene calls are TRBV6-6 and TRBJ1-5; D gene unclear. CDR3 amino acids: CASSYGHSGSNQPQHF. In DNA, the CDR3 is TGTGCCAGCAGTTACGGGCACTCCGGGAGTAATCAGCCCCAGCATTTT.